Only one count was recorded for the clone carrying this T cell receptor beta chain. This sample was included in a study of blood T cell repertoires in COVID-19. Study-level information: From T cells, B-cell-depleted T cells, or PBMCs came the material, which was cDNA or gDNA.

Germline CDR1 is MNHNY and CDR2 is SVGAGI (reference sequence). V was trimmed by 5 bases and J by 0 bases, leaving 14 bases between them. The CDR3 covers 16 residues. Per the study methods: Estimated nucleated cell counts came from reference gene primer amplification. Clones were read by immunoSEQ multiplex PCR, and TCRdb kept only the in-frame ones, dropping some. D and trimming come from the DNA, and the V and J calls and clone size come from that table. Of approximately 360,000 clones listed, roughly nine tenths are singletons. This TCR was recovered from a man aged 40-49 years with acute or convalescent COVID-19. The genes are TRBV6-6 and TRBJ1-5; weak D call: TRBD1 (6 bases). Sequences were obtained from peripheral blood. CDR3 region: CASSKSTGNSNQPQHF. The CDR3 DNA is TGTGCCAGCAGTAAAAGCACAGGGAATAGCAATCAGCCCCAGCATTTT.